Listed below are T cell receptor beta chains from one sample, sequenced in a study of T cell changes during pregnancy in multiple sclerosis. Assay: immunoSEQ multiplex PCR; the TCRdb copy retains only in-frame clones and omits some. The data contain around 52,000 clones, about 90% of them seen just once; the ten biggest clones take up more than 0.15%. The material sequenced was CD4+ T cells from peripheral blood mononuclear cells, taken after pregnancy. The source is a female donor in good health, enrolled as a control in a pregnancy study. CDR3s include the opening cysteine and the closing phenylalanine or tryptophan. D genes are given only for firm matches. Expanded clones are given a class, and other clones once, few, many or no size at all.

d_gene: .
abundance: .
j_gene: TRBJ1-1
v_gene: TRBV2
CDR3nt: TGTGCCAGCAGGGGACTTTCTCGAGAAGCTTTCTTT
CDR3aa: CASRGLSREAFF

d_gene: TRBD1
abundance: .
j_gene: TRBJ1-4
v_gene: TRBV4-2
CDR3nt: TGTGCCAGCAGCCAAGGGGACAGAGCTAATGAAAAACTGTTTTTT
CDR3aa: CASSQGDRANEKLFF

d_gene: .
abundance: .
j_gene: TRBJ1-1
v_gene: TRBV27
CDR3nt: TGTGCCAGCAGCCAGGGGACGGGAAGAACTGAAGCTTTCTTT
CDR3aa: CASSQGTGRTEAFF

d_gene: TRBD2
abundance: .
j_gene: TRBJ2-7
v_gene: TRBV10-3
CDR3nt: TGTGCCAGCTCGGCAGCGGGGCAGAGCTACGAGCAGTACTTC
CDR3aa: CASSAAGQSYEQYF

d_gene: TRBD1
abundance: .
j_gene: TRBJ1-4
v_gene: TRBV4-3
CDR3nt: TGCGCCAGCAGCCCGGGACAGACTGCAACTAATGAAAAACTGTTTTTT
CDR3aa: CASSPGQTATNEKLFF

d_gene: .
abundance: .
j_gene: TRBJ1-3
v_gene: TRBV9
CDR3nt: TGTGCCAGCGGGGGCGGGGGCGGTGGAAACACCATATATTTT
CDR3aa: CASGGGGGGNTIYF

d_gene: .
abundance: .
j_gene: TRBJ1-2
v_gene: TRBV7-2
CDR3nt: TGTGCCAGCAGCTTAGGACTGACTAACTATGGCTACACCTTC
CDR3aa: CASSLGLTNYGYTF

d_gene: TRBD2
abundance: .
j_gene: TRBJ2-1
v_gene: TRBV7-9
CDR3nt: TGTGCCAGCAGCCCAAGCGGGAGCTCCTACAATGAGCAGTTCTTC
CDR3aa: CASSPSGSSYNEQFF

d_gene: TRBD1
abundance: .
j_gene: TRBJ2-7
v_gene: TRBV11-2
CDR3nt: TGTGCCAGCAGCCCTCCCGGGACAGGGAGGGTCGAGCAGTACTTC
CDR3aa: CASSPPGTGRVEQYF

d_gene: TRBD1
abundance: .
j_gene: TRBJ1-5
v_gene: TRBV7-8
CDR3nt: TGTGCCAGCAGCTACACAGGGGTAAACCAGCCCCAGCATTTT
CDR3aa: CASSYTGVNQPQHF

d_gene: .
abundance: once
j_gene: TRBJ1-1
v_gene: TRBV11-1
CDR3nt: TGTGCCAGCAGCTTAGCGCTAACAGGAACTAAAGCTTTCTTT
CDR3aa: CASSLALTGTKAFF

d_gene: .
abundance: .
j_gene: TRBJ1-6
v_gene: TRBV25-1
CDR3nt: TGTGCCAGCAGATCACAGGTAGGGGTAGGAAATTCACCCCTCCACTTT
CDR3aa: CASRSQVGVGNSPLHF

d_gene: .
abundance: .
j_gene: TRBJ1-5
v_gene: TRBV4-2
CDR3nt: TGTGCCAGCAGCCTCACAGATAGCAATCAGCCCCAGCATTTT
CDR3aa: CASSLTDSNQPQHF

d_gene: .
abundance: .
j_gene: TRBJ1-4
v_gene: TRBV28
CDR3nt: TGTGCCAGCAGCCCCGACTCCGAGGGCGCTACTAATGAAAAACTGTTTTTT
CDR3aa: CASSPDSEGATNEKLFF

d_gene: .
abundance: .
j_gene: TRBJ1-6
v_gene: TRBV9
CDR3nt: TGTGCCAGCAGCGTAGGCATGGAGAGGGTCTCACCCCTCCACTTT
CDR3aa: CASSVGMERVSPLHF

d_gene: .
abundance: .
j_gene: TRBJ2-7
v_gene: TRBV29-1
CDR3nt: TGCAGCGTTGTAAGGGGGGGGGCCGGCGAGCAGTACTTC
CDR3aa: CSVVRGGAGEQYF

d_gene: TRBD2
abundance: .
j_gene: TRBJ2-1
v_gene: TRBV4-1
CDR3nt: TGCGCCAGCAGCCGGGACTACATCTACAATGAGCAGTTCTTC
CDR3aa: CASSRDYIYNEQFF

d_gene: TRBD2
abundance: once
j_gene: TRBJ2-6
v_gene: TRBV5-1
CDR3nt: TGCGCCAGCAGCTTGGTGACAGCGGGGGAGGCTTCTGGGGCCAACGTCCTGACTTTC
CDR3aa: CASSLVTAGEASGANVLTF

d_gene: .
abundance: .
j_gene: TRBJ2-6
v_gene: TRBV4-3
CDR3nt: TGCGCCAGCAGCCAAGAGGGGAGGTTCTTTGGGGCCAACGTCCTGACTTTC
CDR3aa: CASSQEGRFFGANVLTF

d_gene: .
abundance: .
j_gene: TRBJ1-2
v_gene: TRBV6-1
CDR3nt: TGTGCCAGCAGTGATAGAGGCTATGGCTACACCTTC
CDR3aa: CASSDRGYGYTF

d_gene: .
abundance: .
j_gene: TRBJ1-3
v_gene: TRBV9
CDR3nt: TGTGCCAGCAGCGCTCAGGGGTACGGCTCTGGAAACACCATATATTTT
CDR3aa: CASSAQGYGSGNTIYF

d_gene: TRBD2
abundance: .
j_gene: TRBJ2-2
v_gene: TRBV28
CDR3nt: TGTGCCAGCAGACCGGGACTAGCGAAAGGGAACACCGGGGAGCTGTTTTTT
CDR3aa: CASRPGLAKGNTGELFF

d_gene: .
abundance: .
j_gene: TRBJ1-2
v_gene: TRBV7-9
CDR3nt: TGTGCCAGCAGCTTAAAGGGGGATGGCTACACCTTC
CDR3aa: CASSLKGDGYTF

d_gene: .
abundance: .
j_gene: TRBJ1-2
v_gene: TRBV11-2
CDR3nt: TGTGCCAGCAGCCCGACTACAGGGAGAGGTGGCTACACCTTC
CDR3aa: CASSPTTGRGGYTF

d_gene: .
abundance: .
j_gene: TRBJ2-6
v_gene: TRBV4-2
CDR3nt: TGTGCCAGCAGCCAAGATCCCCAGTCTGGGGCCAACGTCCTGACTTTC
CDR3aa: CASSQDPQSGANVLTF

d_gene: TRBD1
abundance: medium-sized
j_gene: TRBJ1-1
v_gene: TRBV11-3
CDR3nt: TGTGCCAGCAGCGCCGGGACAGGGGGGGCTGAAGCTTTCTTT
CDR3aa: CASSAGTGGAEAFF

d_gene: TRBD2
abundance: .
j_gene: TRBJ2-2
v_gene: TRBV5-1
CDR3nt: TGCGCCAGCAGCCTATTAGCGGGAGAATTCGGGGAGCTGTTTTTT
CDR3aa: CASSLLAGEFGELFF

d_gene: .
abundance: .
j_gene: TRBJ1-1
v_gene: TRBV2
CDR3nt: TGTGCCAGCAGGAGACAGGCGAACACTGAAGCTTTCTTT
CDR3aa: CASRRQANTEAFF

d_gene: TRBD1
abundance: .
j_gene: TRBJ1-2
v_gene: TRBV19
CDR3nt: TGTGCCAGTAGTCTGACAGGGCGGGACTATGGCTACACCTTC
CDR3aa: CASSLTGRDYGYTF

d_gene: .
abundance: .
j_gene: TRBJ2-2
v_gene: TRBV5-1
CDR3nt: TGCGCCAGCAGCTTGAAAGGGTCAGGGCCCACCGGGGAGCTGTTTTTT
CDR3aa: CASSLKGSGPTGELFF

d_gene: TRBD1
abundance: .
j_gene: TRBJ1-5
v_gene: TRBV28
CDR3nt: TGTGCCAGCAGGGGAGCGGGACAGGGCAATCAGCCCCAGCATTTT
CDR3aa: CASRGAGQGNQPQHF

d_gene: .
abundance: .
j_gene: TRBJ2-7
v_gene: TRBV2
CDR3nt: TGTGCCAGCAGTGATGGGCCCAGGCCCCCCTACGAGCAGTACTTC
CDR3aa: CASSDGPRPPYEQYF

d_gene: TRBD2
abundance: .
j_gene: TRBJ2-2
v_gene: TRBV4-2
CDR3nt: TGTGCCAGCAGCCAAGATAGGCTAGCGGGGGGGCCGCCTCGGACCGGGGAGCTGTTTTTT
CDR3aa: CASSQDRLAGGPPRTGELFF

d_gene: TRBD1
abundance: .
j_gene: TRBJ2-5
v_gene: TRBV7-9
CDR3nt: TGTGCCAGCAGCTCCCGGGACAGGGGATCGGAGGAGACCCAGTACTTC
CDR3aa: CASSSRDRGSEETQYF

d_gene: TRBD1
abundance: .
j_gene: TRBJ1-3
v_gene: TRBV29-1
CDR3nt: TGCAGCGTTGAAGATCCCCTAAGACAGGGCTCTGGAAACACCATATATTTT
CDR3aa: CSVEDPLRQGSGNTIYF

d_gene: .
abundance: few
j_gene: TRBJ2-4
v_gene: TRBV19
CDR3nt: TGTGCCAGTACAAGGGATCAACGGGACTCCAAAAACATTCAGTACTTC
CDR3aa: CASTRDQRDSKNIQYF

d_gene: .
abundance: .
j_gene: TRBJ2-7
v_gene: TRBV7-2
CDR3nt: TGTGCCAGCAGGCCGCCAGGATTGGCGTACGAGCAGTACTTC
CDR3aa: CASRPPGLAYEQYF

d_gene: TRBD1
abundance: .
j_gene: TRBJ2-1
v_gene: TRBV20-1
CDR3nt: TGCAGTGGGGGACAGATGAATGAGCAGTTCTTC
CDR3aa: CSGGQMNEQFF

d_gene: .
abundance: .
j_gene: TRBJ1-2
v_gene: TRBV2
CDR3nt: TGTGCCAGCAGTGTGGGCAGGGATGTCCTAAAGTATGGCTACACCTTC
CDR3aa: CASSVGRDVLKYGYTF

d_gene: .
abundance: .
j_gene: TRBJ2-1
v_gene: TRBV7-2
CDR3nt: TGTGCCAGCAGCTTATTCCTCGGGAATGAGCAGTTCTTC
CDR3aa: CASSLFLGNEQFF

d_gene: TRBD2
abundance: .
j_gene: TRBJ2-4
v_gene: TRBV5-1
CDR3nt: TGCGCCAGCAGCTTGGTCGGGGAGGGACTGGACATTCAGTACTTC
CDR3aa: CASSLVGEGLDIQYF

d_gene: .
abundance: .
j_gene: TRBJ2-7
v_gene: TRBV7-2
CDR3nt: TGTGCCAGCAGCTTATCGTGGCACGAGCAGTACTTC
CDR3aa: CASSLSWHEQYF